The 5 T cell receptor beta chains below all came from one sample that was sequenced in a study of chronic HIV infection and antiretroviral therapy. A single record per CDR3 protein comes from TCRdb applying MiXCR to the 5' RACE reads. The sample lists some 46,000 distinct CDR3 sequences, 19% occurring once. Sequenced sample: peripheral blood. The receptors stem from an adult who had HIV and had not received antiretroviral therapy, or was an uninfected healthy control (not recorded which).

The chain carries TRBV27 and TRBJ1-5; TRBD1 aligns across 9 bases. V was pared by 6 bases and J by 4 bases, with 1 base of the junction left unmatched. Germline V gives CDR1 MNHEY, CDR2 SMNVEV (reference sequence). There are 13 residues in the CDR3. The CDR3 DNA sequence: TGTGCCAGCAGAGGGACAGGGAATCAGCCCCAGCATTTT. It translates to CASRGTGNQPQHF.

This clonotype was seen a few times. The chain has TRBV27 and TRBJ2-6; 8 bases match TRBD1. The CDR3 is made up of 18 amino acids. J was trimmed by 0 bases and V by 6 bases; bases with no gene match: 10. Germline V gene sequence: CDR1 MNHEY, CDR2 SMNVEV (reference sequence). In nucleotides, the CDR3 is TGTGCCAGCAGACCAACCGACAGGGGCTACTCTGGGGCCAACGTCCTGACTTTC. Translated, it gives CASRPTDRGYSGANVLTF.

The count of this clonotype is one. The chain joins TRBV3-1 to TRBJ2-7; possibly TRBD1 for D (5 bases). Looked up from germline, CDR1 is LGHDT and CDR2 is YNNKEL (reference sequence). This CDR3 region has 15 residues. The ends were cut back, 4 bases at V and 6 bases at J, with 19 bases in the middle. The CDR3 loop reads CASSPWEGENREQYF. The DNA of the CDR3 is TGTGCCAGCAGCCCGTGGGAAGGGGAAAATCGCGAGCAGTACTTC.

The chain has TRBV11-2 and TRBJ2-3; D not certain. The CDR3 is made up of 14 amino acids. Germline values: CDR1 SGHAT, CDR2 FQNNGV. Trimming pared 0 bases from V and 6 bases from J, leaving 10 bases between. CDR3 sequence reads: CASSLEPSSDTQYF. The DNA for the CDR3 is TGTGCCAGCAGCTTAGAGCCTAGTTCCGATACGCAGTATTTT.

The chain recombines TRBV4-1 with TRBJ2-1; 8 bases align to TRBD2. This CDR3 is built from 15 residues. Germline trimming cut 0 bases from V and 7 bases from J; bases unmatched to any gene: 5. Germline CDR1 and CDR2: MGHRA and YSYEKL. The CDR3 spells CASSQETTGGNEQFF. CDR3 nucleotide sequence: TGCGCCAGCAGCCAAGAGACGACGGGAGGGAATGAGCAGTTCTTC.